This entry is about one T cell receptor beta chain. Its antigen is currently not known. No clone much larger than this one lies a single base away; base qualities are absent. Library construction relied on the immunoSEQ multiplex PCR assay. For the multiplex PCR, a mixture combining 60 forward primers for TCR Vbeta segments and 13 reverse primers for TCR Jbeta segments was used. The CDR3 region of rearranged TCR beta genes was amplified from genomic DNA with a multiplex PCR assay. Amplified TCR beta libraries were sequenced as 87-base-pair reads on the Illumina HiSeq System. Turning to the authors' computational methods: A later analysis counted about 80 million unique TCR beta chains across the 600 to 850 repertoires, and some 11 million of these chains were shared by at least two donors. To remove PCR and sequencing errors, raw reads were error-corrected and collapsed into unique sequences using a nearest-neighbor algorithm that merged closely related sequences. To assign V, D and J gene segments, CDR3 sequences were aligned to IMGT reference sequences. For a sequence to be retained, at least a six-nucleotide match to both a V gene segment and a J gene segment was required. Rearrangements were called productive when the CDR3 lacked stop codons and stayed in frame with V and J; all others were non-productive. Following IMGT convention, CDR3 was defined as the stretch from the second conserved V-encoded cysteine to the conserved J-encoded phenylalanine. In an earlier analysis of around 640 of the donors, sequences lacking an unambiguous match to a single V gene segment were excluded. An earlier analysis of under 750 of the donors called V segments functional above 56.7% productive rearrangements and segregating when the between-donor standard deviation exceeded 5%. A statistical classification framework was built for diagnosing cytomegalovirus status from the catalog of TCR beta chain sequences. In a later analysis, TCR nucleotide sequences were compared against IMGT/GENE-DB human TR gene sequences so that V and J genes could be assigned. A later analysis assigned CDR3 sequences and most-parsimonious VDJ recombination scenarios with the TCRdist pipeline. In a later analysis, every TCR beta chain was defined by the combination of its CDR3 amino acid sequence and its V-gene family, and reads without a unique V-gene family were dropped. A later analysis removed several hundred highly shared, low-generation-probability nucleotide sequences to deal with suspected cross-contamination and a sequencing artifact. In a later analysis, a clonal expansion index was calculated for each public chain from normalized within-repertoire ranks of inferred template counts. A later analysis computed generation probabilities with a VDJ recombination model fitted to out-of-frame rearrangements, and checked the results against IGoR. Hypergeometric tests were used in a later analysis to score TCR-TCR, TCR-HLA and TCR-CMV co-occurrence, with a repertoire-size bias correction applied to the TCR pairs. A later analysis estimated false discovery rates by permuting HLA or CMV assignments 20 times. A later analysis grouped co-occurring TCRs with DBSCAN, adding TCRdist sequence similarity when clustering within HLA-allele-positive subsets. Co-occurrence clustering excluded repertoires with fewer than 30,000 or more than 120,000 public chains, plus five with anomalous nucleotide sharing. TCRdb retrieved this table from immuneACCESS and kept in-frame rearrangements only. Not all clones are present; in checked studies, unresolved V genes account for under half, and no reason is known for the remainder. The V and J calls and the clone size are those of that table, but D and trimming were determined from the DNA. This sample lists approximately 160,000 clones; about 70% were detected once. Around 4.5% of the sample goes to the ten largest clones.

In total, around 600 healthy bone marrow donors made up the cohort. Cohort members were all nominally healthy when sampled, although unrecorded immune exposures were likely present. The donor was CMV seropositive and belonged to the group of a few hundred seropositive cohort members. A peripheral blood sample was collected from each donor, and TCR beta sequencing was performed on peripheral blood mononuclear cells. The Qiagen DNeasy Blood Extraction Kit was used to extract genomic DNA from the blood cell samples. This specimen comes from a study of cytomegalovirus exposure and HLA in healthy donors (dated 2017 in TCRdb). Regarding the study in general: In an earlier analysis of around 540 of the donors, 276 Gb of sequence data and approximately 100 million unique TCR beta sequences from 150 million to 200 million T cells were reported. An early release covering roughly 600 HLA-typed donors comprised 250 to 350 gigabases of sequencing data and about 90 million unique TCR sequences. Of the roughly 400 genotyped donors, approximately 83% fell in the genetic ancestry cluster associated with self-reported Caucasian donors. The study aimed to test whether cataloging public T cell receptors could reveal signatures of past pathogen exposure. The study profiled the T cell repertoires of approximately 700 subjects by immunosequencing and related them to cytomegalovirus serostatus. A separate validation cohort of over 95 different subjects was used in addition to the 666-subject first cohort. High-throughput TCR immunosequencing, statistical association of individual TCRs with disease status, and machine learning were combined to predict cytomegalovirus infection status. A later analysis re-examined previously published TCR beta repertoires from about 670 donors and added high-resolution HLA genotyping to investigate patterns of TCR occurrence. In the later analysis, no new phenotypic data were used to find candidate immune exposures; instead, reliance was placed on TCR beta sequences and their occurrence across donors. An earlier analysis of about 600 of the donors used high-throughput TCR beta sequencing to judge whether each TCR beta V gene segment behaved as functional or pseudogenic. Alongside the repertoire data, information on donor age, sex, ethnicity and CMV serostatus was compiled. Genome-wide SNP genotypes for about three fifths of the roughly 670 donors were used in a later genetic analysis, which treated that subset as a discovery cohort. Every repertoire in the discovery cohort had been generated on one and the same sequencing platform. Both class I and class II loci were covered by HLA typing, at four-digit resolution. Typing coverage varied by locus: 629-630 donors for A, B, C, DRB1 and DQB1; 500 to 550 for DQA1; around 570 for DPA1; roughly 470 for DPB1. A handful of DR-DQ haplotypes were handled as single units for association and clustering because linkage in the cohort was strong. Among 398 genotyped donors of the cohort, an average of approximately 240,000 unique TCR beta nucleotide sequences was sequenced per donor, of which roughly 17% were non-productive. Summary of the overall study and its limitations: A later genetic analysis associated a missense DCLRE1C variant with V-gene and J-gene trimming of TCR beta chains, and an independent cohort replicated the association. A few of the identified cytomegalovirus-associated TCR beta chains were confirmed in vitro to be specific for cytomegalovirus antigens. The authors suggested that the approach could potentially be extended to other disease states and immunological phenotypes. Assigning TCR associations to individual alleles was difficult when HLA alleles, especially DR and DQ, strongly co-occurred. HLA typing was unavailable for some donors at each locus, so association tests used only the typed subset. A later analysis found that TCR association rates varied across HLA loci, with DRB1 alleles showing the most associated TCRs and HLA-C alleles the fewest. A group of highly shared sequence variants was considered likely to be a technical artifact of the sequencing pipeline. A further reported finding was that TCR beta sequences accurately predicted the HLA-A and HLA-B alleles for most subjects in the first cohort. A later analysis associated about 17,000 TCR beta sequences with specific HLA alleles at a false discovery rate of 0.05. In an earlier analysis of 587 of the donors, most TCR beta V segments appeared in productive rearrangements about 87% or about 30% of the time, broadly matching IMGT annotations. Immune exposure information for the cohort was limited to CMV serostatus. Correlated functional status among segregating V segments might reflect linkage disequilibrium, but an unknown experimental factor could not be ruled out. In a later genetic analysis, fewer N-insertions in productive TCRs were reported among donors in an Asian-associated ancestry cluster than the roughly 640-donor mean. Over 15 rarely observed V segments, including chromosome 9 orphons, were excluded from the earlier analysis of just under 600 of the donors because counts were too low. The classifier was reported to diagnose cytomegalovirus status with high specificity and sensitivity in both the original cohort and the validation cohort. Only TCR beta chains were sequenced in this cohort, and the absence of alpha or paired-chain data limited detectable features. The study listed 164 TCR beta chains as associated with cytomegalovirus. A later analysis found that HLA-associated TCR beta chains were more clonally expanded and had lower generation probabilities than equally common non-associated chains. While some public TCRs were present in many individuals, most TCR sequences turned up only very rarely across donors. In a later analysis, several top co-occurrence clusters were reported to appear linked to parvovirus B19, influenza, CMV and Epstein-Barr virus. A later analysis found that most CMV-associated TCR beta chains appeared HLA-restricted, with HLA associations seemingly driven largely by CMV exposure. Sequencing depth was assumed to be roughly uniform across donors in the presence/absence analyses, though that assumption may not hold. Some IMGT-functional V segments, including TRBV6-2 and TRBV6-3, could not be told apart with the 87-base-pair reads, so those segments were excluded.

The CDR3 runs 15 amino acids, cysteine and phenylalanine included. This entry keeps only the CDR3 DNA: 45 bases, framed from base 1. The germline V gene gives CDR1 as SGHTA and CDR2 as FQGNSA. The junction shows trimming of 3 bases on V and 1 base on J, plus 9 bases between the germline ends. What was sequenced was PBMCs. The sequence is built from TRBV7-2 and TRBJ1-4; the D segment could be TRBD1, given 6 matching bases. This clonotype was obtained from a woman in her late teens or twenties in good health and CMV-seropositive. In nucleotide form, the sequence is TGTGCCAGCAGCTTTACAGGGAGAACTAATGAAAAACTGTTTTTT. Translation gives CASSFTGRTNEKLFF.